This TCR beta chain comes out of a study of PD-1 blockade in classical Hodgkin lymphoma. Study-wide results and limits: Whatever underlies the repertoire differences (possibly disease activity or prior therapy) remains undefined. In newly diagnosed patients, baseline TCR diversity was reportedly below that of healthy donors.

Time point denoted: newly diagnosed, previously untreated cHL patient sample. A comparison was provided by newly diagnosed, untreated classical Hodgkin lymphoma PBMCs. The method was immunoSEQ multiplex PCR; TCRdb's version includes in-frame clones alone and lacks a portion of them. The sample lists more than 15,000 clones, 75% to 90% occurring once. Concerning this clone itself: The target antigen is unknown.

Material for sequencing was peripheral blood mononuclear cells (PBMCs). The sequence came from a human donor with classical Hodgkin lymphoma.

The CDR3 DNA is TGTGCCAGCAGTCCAATACGCGGGGGCGGCAATCAGCCCCAGCATTTT. Its protein product is CASSPIRGGGNQPQHF. The genes are TRBV28 and TRBJ1-5; D perhaps matches TRBD1 (6 bases). The CDR3 consists of 16 residues. The germline V gene has CDR1 MDHEN and CDR2 SYDVKM. Trimming left V 5 bases short and J 2 bases short, with 16 bases between.